These 3 T cell receptor beta chains were sequenced from one sample in a study of T cell repertoires in cytomegalovirus infection. TCRdb re-called the reads with MiXCR, one entry per CDR3 protein. The table lists some 300,000 distinct CDR3 sequences, roughly 16% of them singletons. Sequencing used PBMCs. The receptors shown here come from a human donor in good health (CMV status not recorded). Some clones in this sample may be carry-over from other donors' samples.

This clonotype was seen a few times. V gene TRBV10-3 combines with J gene TRBJ1-1; D gene unclear. Germline lookup yields CDR1 ENHRY and CDR2 SYGVKD. Trimming pared 4 bases from V and 2 bases from J, leaving 8 bases between. The CDR3 has 13 residues. The chain's CDR3 is CAISGTVNTEAFF. The DNA for the CDR3 is TGTGCCATCAGTGGAACGGTAAACACTGAAGCTTTCTTT.

Many counts were recorded for this clonotype. The rearrangement joins TRBV7-2 to TRBJ2-3; unclear D gene. Germline CDR1 SGHTA, CDR2 FQGNSA. V lost 2 bases and J lost 1, with 4 bases in between. The CDR3 has 13 amino acids. The CDR3 sequence is CASSLLRTDTQYF. The CDR3 bases are TGTGCCAGCAGCTTATTGCGCACAGATACGCAGTATTTT.

In this sample, this clonotype turned up many times. The chain joins TRBV7-6 to TRBJ2-3; 15 nucleotides align to TRBD2. Germline V gene sequence: CDR1 SGHVS, CDR2 FNYEAQ. CDR3 size: 20 residues. With 3 bases clipped from V and 0 bases from J, the junction kept 10 bases outside the gene matches. In nucleotides, the CDR3 is TGTGCCAGCAGCTTCCTACCGGGACTAGCGGGGGGCCCAAGCACAGATACGCAGTATTTT. It yields the protein CASSFLPGLAGGPSTDTQYF.